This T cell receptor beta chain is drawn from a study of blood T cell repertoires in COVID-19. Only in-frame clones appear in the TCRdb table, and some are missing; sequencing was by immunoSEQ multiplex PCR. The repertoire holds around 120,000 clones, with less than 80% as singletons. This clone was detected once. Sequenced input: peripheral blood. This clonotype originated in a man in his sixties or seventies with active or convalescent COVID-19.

The chain's CDR3 is CASSQPAGNNEQFF. CDR3 nucleotides: TGTGCCAGCAGCCAGCCAGCGGGAAACAATGAGCAGTTCTTC. The chain recombines TRBV7-9 with TRBJ2-1, with 7 bases that match TRBD2. Germline V gives CDR1 SEHNR, CDR2 FQNEAQ (reference sequence). Losses at the gene ends were 5 bases for V and 5 bases for J; bases not matched to a gene: 6. The CDR3 is 14 amino acids.